The rows below give T cell receptor beta chains drawn from one sample of a study of blood T cell repertoires in COVID-19. Assay: immunoSEQ multiplex PCR; the TCRdb copy retains only in-frame clones and omits some. The sample lists 150,000 to 200,000 clones; approximately 80% were seen once. Sequenced input: PBMCs or T cells enriched from blood (not recorded which). The origin of the receptors is a man aged 45-60 years who had recovered from COVID-19. CDR3s include the opening cysteine and the closing phenylalanine or tryptophan. The order of the fields is V gene, clone size, D gene, J gene, CDR3 protein, CDR3 DNA. D genes are given only for firm matches. Only some rows state a clone size, as once, few, many or a class for expanded clones.

TRBV11-2	-	-	TRBJ1-4	CASSYDITNEKLFF	TGTGCCAGCAGCTACGACATAACTAATGAAAAACTGTTTTTT
TRBV19	few	-	TRBJ2-5	CASSIAISTAQETQYF	TGTGCCAGTAGTATCGCTATCTCTACAGCACAAGAGACCCAGTACTTC
TRBV5-1	-	TRBD1	TRBJ1-6	CASSKGQGFKNSPLHF	TGCGCCAGCAGCAAGGGACAGGGTTTTAAGAATTCACCCCTCCACTTT
TRBV6-2/TRBV6-3	-	TRBD1	TRBJ1-1	CASSDRGQTEAFF	TGTGCCAGCAGCGACAGGGGTCAGACTGAAGCTTTCTTT
TRBV24-1	few	-	TRBJ2-2	CATSDTGLANTGELFF	TGTGCCACCAGTGACACAGGGCTCGCGAACACCGGGGAGCTGTTTTTT
TRBV28	-	TRBD1	TRBJ2-5	CASSLNYRGETQYF	TGTGCCAGCAGTTTAAACTACAGGGGGGAGACCCAGTACTTC
TRBV27	few	-	TRBJ2-7	CASGQIPSSYEQYF	TGTGCCAGCGGGCAAATCCCGAGCTCCTACGAGCAGTACTTC
TRBV6-5	-	TRBD1	TRBJ2-2	CASSKRQGNTGELFF	TGTGCCAGCAGTAAGCGACAGGGAAACACCGGGGAGCTGTTTTTT
TRBV7-3	-	-	TRBJ1-1	CASLAGAITEAFF	TGTGCCAGCCTGGCGGGAGCAATCACTGAAGCTTTCTTT
TRBV15	-	-	TRBJ2-7	CATSSGILLSEQYF	TGTGCCACCAGCTCAGGCATCTTGCTAAGCGAGCAGTACTTC
TRBV24-1	-	TRBD1	TRBJ2-1	CATSDSQGDGLGEQFF	TGTGCCACCAGTGATTCACAGGGGGATGGCCTTGGTGAGCAGTTCTTC
TRBV15	-	-	TRBJ2-1	CATSRERGKANEQFF	TGTGCCACCAGCAGAGAGAGGGGGAAGGCCAATGAGCAGTTCTTC
TRBV29-1	once	TRBD2	TRBJ2-3	CSVEGGGSADTQYF	TGCAGCGTTGAAGGGGGCGGGAGTGCAGATACGCAGTATTTT
TRBV10-3	once	-	TRBJ2-6	CAISESKVSSGANVLTF	TGTGCCATCAGTGAGTCGAAAGTGAGCTCTGGGGCCAACGTCCTGACTTTC
TRBV29-1	-	TRBD2	TRBJ2-2	CSAEGRDTGELFF	TGCAGCGCCGAGGGGAGGGACACCGGGGAGCTGTTTTTT
TRBV5-1	-	TRBD1	TRBJ2-5	CASSLVITGAGETQYF	TGCGCCAGCAGCTTGGTCATAACAGGGGCGGGAGAGACCCAGTACTTC
TRBV6-4	-	TRBD2	TRBJ2-1	CASSDTGTSGRAVKFF	TGTGCCAGCAGTGACACCGGGACTAGCGGGAGGGCCGTTAAGTTCTTC
TRBV5-1	-	TRBD1	TRBJ2-1	CASSLRQGSYNEQFF	TGCGCCAGCAGCTTAAGACAGGGCTCCTACAATGAGCAGTTCTTC
TRBV7-3	few	TRBD1	TRBJ2-3	CASSAIQGKPDTQYF	TGTGCCAGCAGTGCAATACAGGGGAAGCCAGATACGCAGTATTTT
TRBV7-2	few	TRBD2	TRBJ2-1	CASSFAREREQFF	TGTGCCAGCAGCTTTGCGCGGGAGAGAGAGCAGTTCTTC
TRBV6-5	-	-	TRBJ1-3	CASSRGGDSRNTIYF	TGTGCCAGCAGTCGCGGGGGAGATTCGCGAAACACCATATATTTT
TRBV9	-	-	TRBJ2-1	CASSVSPGINEQFF	TGTGCCAGCAGCGTGAGCCCAGGGATCAATGAGCAGTTCTTC
TRBV6-5	-	TRBD1	TRBJ2-1	CAGVPDRTFNNEQFF	TGTGCAGGGGTCCCGGACAGGACGTTTAACAATGAGCAGTTCTTC
TRBV5-5	-	TRBD1	TRBJ2-7	CASSLLTGTYEQYF	TGTGCCAGCAGCTTGTTGACAGGGACCTACGAGCAGTACTTC
TRBV10-3	-	-	TRBJ2-7	CAIRNIHYEQYF	TGTGCCATCAGAAACATCCATTACGAGCAGTACTTC
TRBV5-1	-	-	TRBJ2-3	CASSTRGTLGTDTQYF	TGCGCCAGCAGCACCAGGGGAACCCTTGGGACAGATACGCAGTATTTT
TRBV9	-	-	TRBJ1-2	CASSVGHVTANYGYTF	TGTGCCAGCAGCGTCGGACACGTAACAGCTAACTATGGCTACACCTTC
TRBV28	once	TRBD1	TRBJ1-1	CASSSKGAHLNTEAFF	TGTGCCAGCAGCTCGAAGGGGGCCCATTTGAACACTGAAGCTTTCTTT
TRBV7-9	-	TRBD2	TRBJ2-7	CASSPRGGAEVGQYF	TGTGCCAGCAGCCCCCGCGGGGGGGCAGAAGTTGGGCAGTACTTC
TRBV25-1	-	TRBD2	TRBJ2-5	CASSESSGRAFSETQYF	TGTGCCAGCAGTGAATCTAGCGGGAGGGCCTTCAGCGAGACCCAGTACTTC
TRBV28	once	-	TRBJ1-2	CASDPERGEGYTF	TGTGCCAGCGACCCGGAGCGTGGGGAGGGCTACACCTTC
TRBV5-1	-	-	TRBJ2-2	CASSPSTGNTGELFF	TGCGCCAGCAGCCCCTCGACAGGGAACACCGGGGAGCTGTTTTTT
TRBV5-5	once	TRBD1	TRBJ1-1	CASSSTGGNTEAFF	TGTGCCAGCAGCTCCACAGGGGGAAACACTGAAGCTTTCTTT
TRBV28	-	-	TRBJ1-4	CASSTTYLTNEKLFF	TGTGCCAGCAGTACCACTTATCTCACTAATGAAAAACTGTTTTTT
TRBV6-6	-	TRBD1	TRBJ2-7	CASTPRGTGSSYEQYF	TGTGCCAGCACCCCCCGGGGGACAGGGAGCTCCTACGAGCAGTACTTC
TRBV3-1/TRBV3-2	many	-	TRBJ2-6	CASSPAVSLSGANVLTF	TGTGCCAGCAGCCCAGCGGTCAGCCTTTCTGGGGCCAACGTCCTGACTTTC
TRBV6-2/TRBV6-3	-	TRBD1	TRBJ1-2	CASSRIPGQQDGYTF	TGTGCCAGCAGCCGTATCCCGGGACAGCAGGATGGCTACACCTTC
TRBV6-5	-	-	TRBJ2-3	CASIFIARDTQYF	TGTGCCAGCATTTTCATAGCTCGGGATACGCAGTATTTT
TRBV5-1	few	TRBD2	TRBJ2-3	CASSRPSGGVDTQYF	TGCGCCAGCAGCCGGCCTAGCGGGGGGGTTGATACGCAGTATTTT
TRBV28	-	TRBD1	TRBJ2-2	CASSLGQGAQAGELFF	TGTGCCAGCAGTCTCGGACAGGGGGCGCAAGCCGGGGAGCTGTTTTTT
TRBV5-1	-	TRBD1	TRBJ1-6	CASTPDRGNSPLHF	TGCGCCAGCACCCCGGACAGGGGCAATTCACCCCTCCACTTT
TRBV5-8	-	TRBD1	TRBJ2-3	CASSLQGASTDTQYF	TGTGCCAGCAGCTTACAGGGGGCAAGCACAGATACGCAGTATTTT
TRBV18	-	TRBD1	TRBJ1-2	CASSAGQGGGYTF	TGTGCCAGCTCCGCCGGACAGGGAGGTGGCTACACCTTC
TRBV5-1	once	-	TRBJ2-3	CASSLGTVGTDTQYF	TGCGCCAGCAGCTTGGGGACAGTAGGCACAGATACGCAGTATTTT
TRBV6-5	-	-	TRBJ2-7	CASRTTASSYEQYF	TGTGCCAGCAGGACGACAGCCAGCTCCTACGAGCAGTACTTC
TRBV19	-	-	TRBJ1-5	CASKHGNNQPQHF	TGTGCCAGTAAGCACGGTAACAATCAGCCCCAGCATTTT
TRBV2	few	-	TRBJ2-5	CASTLAQETQYF	TGTGCCAGCACTCTAGCCCAAGAGACCCAGTACTTC
TRBV12-3/TRBV12-4	once	-	TRBJ1-2	CASSFLFGYTF	TGTGCCAGCAGTTTTCTGTTTGGCTACACCTTC
TRBV4-2	-	-	TRBJ2-2	CASSPRDGSTGELFF	TGTGCCAGCAGCCCGAGAGACGGGAGCACCGGGGAGCTGTTTTTT
TRBV2	-	TRBD1	TRBJ2-7	CASSVGQGVDEQYF	TGTGCCAGCAGTGTCGGACAGGGAGTTGACGAGCAGTACTTC
TRBV12-3/TRBV12-4	few	-	TRBJ1-5	CASSQDGGVAQHF	TGTGCCAGCAGTCAGGACGGGGGGGTAGCCCAGCATTTT
TRBV7-9	-	-	TRBJ2-7	CASSPDLRSYEQYF	TGTGCCAGCAGCCCCGATTTGCGCTCCTACGAGCAGTACTTC
TRBV10-2	-	-	TRBJ1-6	CASRAGINNSPLHF	TGCGCCAGCAGGGCGGGGATCAATAATTCACCCCTCCACTTT
TRBV7-9	few	-	TRBJ2-7	CASSLGGAPEQYF	TGTGCCAGCAGTTTGGGGGGGGCCCCGGAGCAGTACTTC
TRBV6-5	-	TRBD1	TRBJ2-1	CASSYYRQGKQFF	TGTGCCAGCAGTTATTACCGACAGGGCAAGCAGTTCTTC